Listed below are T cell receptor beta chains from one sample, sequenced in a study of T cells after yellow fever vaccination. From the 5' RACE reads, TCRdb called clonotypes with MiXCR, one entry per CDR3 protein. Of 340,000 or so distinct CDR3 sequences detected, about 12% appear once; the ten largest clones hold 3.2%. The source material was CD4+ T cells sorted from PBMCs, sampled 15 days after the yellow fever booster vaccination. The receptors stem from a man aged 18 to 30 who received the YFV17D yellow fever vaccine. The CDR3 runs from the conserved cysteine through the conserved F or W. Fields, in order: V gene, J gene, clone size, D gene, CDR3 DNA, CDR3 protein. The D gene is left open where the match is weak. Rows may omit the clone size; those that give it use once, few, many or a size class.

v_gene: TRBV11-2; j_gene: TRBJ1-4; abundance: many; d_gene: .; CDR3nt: TGTGCCAGCAGCTTAGACCCGGTGTATAATGAAAAACTGTTTTTT; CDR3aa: CASSLDPVYNEKLFF
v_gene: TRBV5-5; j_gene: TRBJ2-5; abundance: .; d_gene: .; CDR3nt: TGTGCCAGCAGCTCCCGTGGGCCGGGTGGAGGAGAGACCCAGTACTTC; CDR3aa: CASSSRGPGGGETQYF
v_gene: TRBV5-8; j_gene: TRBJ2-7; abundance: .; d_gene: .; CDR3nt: TGTGCCAGCAGCTTAGGGCAGCCCACGTCGCCAAAGCAGTACTTC; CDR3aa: CASSLGQPTSPKQYF
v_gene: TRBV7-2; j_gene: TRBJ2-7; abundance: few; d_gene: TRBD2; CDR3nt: TGTGCCAGCAGCCGTGGGAGGGCTCCTGAGCAGTACTTC; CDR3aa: CASSRGRAPEQYF
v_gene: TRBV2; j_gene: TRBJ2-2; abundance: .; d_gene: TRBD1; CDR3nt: TGTGCCAGCAGTGATTCGACAGGGGGCACCGGGGAGCTGTTTTTT; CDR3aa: CASSDSTGGTGELFF
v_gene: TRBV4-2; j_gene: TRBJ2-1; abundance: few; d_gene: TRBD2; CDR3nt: TGTGCCAGCAGCCAAGATCTAGCGGGGGGCCGTAGTGATGAGCAGTTCTTC; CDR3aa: CASSQDLAGGRSDEQFF
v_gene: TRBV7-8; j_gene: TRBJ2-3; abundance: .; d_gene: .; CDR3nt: TGTGCCAGCAGCCCCGAGGGTCGCGGGGATACGCAGTATTTT; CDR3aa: CASSPEGRGDTQYF
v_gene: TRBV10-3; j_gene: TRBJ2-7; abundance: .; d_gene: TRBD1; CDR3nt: TGTGCCACCGGGACAGCCTCCTACGAGCAGTACTTC; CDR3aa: CATGTASYEQYF
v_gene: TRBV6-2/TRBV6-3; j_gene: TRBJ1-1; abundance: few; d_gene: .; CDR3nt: TGTGCCAGCACGCGCCCGGTGAACACTGAAGCTTTCTTT; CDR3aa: CASTRPVNTEAFF
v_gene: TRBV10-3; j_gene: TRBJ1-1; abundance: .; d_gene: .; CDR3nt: TGTGCCATCAGCCCCGCGGACAATCCATGGGGAGCTTTCTTT; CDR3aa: CAISPADNPWGAFF
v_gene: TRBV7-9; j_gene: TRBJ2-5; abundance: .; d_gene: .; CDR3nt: TGTGCCAGCAGTTTCCCCGGTGAGACCCAGTACTTC; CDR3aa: CASSFPGETQYF
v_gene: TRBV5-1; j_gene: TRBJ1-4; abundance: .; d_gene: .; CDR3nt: TGCGCCAGCAGCTTGAAGGCGGGTGATGAAAAACTGTTTTTT; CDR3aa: CASSLKAGDEKLFF
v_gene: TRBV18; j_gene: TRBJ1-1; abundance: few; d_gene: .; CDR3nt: TGTGCCAGCTCACATACAAGGGGGGACACTGAAGCTTTCTTT; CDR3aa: CASSHTRGDTEAFF
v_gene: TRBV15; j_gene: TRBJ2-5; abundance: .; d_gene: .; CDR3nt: TGTGCCACCAGCAGAGATTTGGGGCCAGAGACCCAGTACTTC; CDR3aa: CATSRDLGPETQYF
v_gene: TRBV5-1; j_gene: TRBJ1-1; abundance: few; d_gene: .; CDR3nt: TGCGCCAGCAGCTTGGCTGGTGGGGTGAACACTGAAGCTTTCTTT; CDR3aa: CASSLAGGVNTEAFF
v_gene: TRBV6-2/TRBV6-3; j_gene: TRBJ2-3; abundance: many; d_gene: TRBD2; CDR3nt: TGTGCCGGTGACTCGGGACTAGGCACAGATACGCAGTATTTT; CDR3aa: CAGDSGLGTDTQYF
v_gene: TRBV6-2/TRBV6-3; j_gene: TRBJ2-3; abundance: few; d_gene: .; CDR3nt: TGTGCCAGCAGTTACGCCGGGGAAGGAACGCAGTATTTT; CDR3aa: CASSYAGEGTQYF
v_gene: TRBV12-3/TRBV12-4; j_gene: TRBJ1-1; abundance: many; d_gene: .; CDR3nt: TGTGCCAGCAGTTTAGGTTCCCAGGGGACTGAAGCTTTCTTT; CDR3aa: CASSLGSQGTEAFF
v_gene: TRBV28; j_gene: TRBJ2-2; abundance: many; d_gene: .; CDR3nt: TGTGCCAGCAGTTTTGGACTCTCAATGGGGACCGGGGAGCTGTTTTTT; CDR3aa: CASSFGLSMGTGELFF
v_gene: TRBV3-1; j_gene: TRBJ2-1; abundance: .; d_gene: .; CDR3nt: TGTGCCAGCAGCCCCAGGCCGGGACGCACCTACAATGAGCAGTTCTTC; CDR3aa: CASSPRPGRTYNEQFF
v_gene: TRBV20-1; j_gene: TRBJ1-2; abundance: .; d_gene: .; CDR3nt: TGCAGTGCTAGTCAAGAGGGAGGGACCCGATATGGCTACACCTTC; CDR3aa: CSASQEGGTRYGYTF
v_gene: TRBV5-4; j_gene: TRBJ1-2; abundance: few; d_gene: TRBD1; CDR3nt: TGTGCCAGCAGCCGGACAGGGGCAGGTACTAACTATGGCTACACCTTC; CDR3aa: CASSRTGAGTNYGYTF
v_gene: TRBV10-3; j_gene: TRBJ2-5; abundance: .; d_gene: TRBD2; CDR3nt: TGTGCCTCCAGGAGGGGACTAGCGGGGGAGACCCAGTACTTC; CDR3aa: CASRRGLAGETQYF
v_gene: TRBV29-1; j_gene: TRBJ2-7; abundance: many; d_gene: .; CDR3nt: TGCAGCGTTCCTCAGAGTGACAGCTCCTACGAGCAGTACTTC; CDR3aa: CSVPQSDSSYEQYF
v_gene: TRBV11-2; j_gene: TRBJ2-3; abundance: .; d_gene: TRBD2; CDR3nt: TGTGCCAGCAGAACTAGCGGGGCCAGGGATACGCAGTATTTT; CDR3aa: CASRTSGARDTQYF
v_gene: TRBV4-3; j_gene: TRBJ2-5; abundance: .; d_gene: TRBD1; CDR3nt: TGCGCCAGCAGCCTCAACCCCAGGGGGCTCGGCGAGACCCAGTACTTC; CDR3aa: CASSLNPRGLGETQYF
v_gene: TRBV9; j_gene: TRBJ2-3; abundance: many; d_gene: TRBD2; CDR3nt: TGTGCCAGCAGCCCGGGGGGTTCCCTCCCAGATACGCAGTATTTT; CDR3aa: CASSPGGSLPDTQYF
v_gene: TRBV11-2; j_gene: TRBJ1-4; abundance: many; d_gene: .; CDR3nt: TGTGCCAGCAGCCACGGCGAAAAACTGTTTTTT; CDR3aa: CASSHGEKLFF
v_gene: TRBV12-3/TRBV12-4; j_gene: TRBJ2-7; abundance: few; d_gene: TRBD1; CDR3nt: TGTGCCAGCAGTTCGGCCGGGACAGTGTACGAGCAGTACTTC; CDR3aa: CASSSAGTVYEQYF
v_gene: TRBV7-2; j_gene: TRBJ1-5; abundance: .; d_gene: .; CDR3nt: TGTGCCAGCAGCTTCGGAGGGGGGCGTAGCAATCAGCCCCAGCATTTT; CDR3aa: CASSFGGGRSNQPQHF
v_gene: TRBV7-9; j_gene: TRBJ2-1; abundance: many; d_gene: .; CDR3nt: TGTGCCAGCAGCTTAGAGACTGAGCAGTTCTTC; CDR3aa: CASSLETEQFF
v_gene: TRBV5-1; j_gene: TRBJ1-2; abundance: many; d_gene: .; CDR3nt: TGCGCCAGCCACAGAGAAGCCGGGTCCTTCTATGGCTACACCTTC; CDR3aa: CASHREAGSFYGYTF
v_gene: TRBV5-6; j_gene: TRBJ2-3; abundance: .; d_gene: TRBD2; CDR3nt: TGTGCCAGCACCAAGACTAGCGACTTCACAGATACGCAGTATTTT; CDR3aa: CASTKTSDFTDTQYF
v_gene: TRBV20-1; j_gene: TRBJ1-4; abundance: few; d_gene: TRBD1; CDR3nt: TGCAGTGCTCCCTCCGGGACAGGGGGGCGAAAACTGTTTTTT; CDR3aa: CSAPSGTGGRKLFF
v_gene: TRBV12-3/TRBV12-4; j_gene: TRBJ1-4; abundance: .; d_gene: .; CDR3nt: TGTGCCAGCAAAAAGAGTGCAACTAATGAAAAACTGTTTTTT; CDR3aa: CASKKSATNEKLFF
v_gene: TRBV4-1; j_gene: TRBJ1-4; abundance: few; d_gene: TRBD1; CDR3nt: TGCGCCAGCAGCCAAGACCCGGGACAGGGGATTCGGGCCGCATATGAAAAACTGTTTTTT; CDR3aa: CASSQDPGQGIRAAYEKLFF
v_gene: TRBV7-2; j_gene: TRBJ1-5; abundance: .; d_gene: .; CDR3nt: TGTGCCAGCAGCTCCCATGGAAGTCAGCCCCAGCATTTT; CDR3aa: CASSSHGSQPQHF
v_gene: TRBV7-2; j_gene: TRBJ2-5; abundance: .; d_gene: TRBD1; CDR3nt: TGTGCCAGCAGCTGGACCCGACAGGGAGTCGGAGAGACCCAGTACTTC; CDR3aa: CASSWTRQGVGETQYF
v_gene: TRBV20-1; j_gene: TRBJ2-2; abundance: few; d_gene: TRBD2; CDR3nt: TGCAGTGCTAGAGCCCCCGGGACTAGGCCCGGGGAGCTGTTTTTT; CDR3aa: CSARAPGTRPGELFF
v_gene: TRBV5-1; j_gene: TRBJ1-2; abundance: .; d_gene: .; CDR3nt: TGCGCCAGCAGGAGTGAAGGAGGACTCTATGGCTACACCTTC; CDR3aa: CASRSEGGLYGYTF
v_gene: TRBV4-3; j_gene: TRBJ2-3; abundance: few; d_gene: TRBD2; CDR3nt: TGCGCCAGCAGCAAGACTAGCGGGGGGGGCACAGATACGCAGTATTTT; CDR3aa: CASSKTSGGGTDTQYF
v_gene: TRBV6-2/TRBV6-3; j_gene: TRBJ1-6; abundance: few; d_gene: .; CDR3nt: TGTGCCAGCACAACCGCCCTTTTTCGGGAACCCCCCTATAATTCACCCCTCCACTTT; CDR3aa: CASTTALFREPPYNSPLHF
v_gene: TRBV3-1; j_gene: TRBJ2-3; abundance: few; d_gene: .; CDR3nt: TGTGCCAGCAGCCGGGTTCCGGGGGCGGTAGATACGCAGTATTTT; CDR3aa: CASSRVPGAVDTQYF
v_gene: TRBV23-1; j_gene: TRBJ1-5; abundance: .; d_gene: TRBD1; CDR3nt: TGCGCCAATGACCCGGACAGGGCCCCTCAGCCCCAGCATTTT; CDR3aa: CANDPDRAPQPQHF
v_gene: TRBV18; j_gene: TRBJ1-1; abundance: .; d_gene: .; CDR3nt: TGTGCCAGCTCACCATCGGCAGGAGAAATTGAAGCTTTCTTT; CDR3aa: CASSPSAGEIEAFF
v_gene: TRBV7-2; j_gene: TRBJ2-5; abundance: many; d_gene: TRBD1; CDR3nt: TGTGCCAGCAGCTTCTTAGGACAGGGGCTGGAGACCCAGTACTTC; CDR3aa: CASSFLGQGLETQYF
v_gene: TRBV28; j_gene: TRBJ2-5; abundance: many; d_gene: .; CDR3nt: TGTGCCAGCAAGAGGGGTGGTGGATCTCAAGAGACCCAGTACTTC; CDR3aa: CASKRGGGSQETQYF
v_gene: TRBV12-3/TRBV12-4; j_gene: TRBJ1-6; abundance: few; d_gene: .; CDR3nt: TGTGCCAGCAGCCAAGACAGGCCCGATTCACCCCTCCACTTT; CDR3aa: CASSQDRPDSPLHF
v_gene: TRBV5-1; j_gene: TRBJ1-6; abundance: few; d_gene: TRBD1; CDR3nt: TGCGCCAGCAGCCTCGGGACAGGGGGGTCACCCCTCCACTTT; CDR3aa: CASSLGTGGSPLHF
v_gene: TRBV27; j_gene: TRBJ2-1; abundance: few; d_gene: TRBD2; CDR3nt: TGTGCCAGCATTTTTAGCGGGGGACCCTACAATGAGCAGTTCTTC; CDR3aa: CASIFSGGPYNEQFF
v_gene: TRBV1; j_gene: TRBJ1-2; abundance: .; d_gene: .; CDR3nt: TGCACCAGCAGCCCGCCGGGGGTAGAAGGGTCCAGAGATGGCTACACCTTC; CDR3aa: CTSSPPGVEGSRDGYTF
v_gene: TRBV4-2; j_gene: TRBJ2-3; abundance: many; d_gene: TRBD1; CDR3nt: TGTGCCAGCAGCCCACGGACAGGGAGCACAGATACGCAGTATTTT; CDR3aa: CASSPRTGSTDTQYF
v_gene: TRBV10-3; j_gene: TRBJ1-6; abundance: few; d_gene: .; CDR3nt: TGTGCCATCAGTGAGTTGGGGATCACCCTCCACTTT; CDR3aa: CAISELGITLHF
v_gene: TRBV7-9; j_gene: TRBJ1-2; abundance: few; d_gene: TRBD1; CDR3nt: TGTGCCAGCAGCTTAGCGGCAGGGGGTAACCATGGCTACACCTTC; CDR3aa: CASSLAAGGNHGYTF